This TCR beta chain stems from a study of early T cells in non-severe SARS-CoV-2 infection. A single record per CDR3 protein comes from TCRdb applying MiXCR to the 5' RACE reads. This sample has some 64,000 distinct CDR3 sequences; about 10% occur once, and the top ten carry 1.5% to 2%. In this sample, this clonotype turned up many times. Its target is unknown. The germline V gene has CDR1 MDHEN and CDR2 SYDVKM. The CDR3 loop spans 14 amino acids. The germline V and J ends were trimmed by 7 bases and 0 bases, with 9 bases remaining between them. Study conclusions and caveats: VDJdb matching skewed toward anti-spike CD8 responses, missing private and CD4 specificities.

Sequenced material: whole blood. The rearrangement uses TRBV28 and TRBJ2-2; possible D gene TRBD1, 5 bases. This TCR was recovered from an adult who was a healthcare worker with PCR-confirmed SARS-CoV-2 infection or an uninfected control (not recorded which). The chain's CDR3 is CASTGHPNTGELFF. CDR3 coding DNA: TGTGCCAGCACCGGACACCCGAACACCGGGGAGCTGTTTTTT.